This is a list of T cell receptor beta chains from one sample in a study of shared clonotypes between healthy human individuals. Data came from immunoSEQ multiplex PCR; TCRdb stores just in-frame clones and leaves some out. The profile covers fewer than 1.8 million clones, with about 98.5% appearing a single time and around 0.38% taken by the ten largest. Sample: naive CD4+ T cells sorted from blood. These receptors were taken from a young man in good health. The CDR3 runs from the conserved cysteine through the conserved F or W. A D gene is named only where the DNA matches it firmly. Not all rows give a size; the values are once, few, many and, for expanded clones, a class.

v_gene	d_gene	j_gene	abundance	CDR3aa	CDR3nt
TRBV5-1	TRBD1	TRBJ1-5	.	CASSLGLETGVDRPQHF	TGCGCCAGCAGCTTGGGACTCGAGACAGGGGTCGATCGGCCCCAGCATTTT
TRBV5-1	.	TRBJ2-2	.	CASSLRETGELFF	TGCGCCAGCAGCTTGCGGGAAACCGGGGAGCTGTTTTTT
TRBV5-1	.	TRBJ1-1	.	CASSLAQGRTEAFF	TGCGCCAGCAGCTTAGCACAGGGCAGAACTGAAGCTTTCTTT
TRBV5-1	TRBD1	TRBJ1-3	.	CASSLALTGEGNTIYF	TGCGCCAGCAGCTTGGCCCTAACAGGGGAGGGAAACACCATATATTTT
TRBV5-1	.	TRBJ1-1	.	CASNDAHNTEAFF	TGCGCCAGCAACGACGCACACAACACTGAAGCTTTCTTT
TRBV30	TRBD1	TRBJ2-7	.	CAWSKRQGNEQYF	TGTGCCTGGAGTAAGAGACAGGGTAACGAGCAGTACTTC
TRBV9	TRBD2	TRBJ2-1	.	CASSVGGRVGYNEQFF	TGTGCCAGCAGCGTAGGAGGGAGGGTGGGCTACAATGAGCAGTTCTTC
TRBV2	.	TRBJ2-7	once	CASSFPGPGFYEQYF	TGTGCCAGCAGTTTCCCGGGTCCGGGGTTCTACGAGCAGTACTTC
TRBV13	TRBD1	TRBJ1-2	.	CASSRSPRQGANYGYTF	TGTGCCAGCAGCAGATCTCCGAGACAGGGGGCGAACTATGGCTACACCTTC
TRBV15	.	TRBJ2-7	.	CATTPRRRGAVYEQYF	TGTGCCACCACCCCCCGGAGACGGGGGGCGGTCTACGAGCAGTACTTC
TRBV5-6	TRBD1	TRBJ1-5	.	CASSLGQGAGYNQPQHF	TGTGCCAGCAGCTTGGGTCAGGGGGCGGGGTACAATCAGCCCCAGCATTTT
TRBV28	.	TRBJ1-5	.	CASSLISRVNQPQHF	TGTGCCAGCAGTTTAATTAGCAGGGTAAATCAGCCCCAGCATTTT
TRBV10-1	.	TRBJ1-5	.	CAGQVGNQPQHF	TGCGCCGGTCAGGTTGGCAATCAGCCCCAGCATTTT
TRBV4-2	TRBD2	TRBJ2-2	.	CASSRGLAVNTGELFF	TGTGCCAGCAGCCGCGGACTAGCGGTGAACACCGGGGAGCTGTTTTTT
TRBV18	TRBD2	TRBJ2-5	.	CASSQRTGTSGIDFRETQYF	TGTGCCAGCTCTCAAAGAACCGGGACTAGCGGGATTGATTTCCGAGAGACCCAGTACTTC
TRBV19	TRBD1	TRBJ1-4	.	CASRVQGANEKLFF	TGTGCCAGTAGGGTACAGGGGGCTAATGAAAAACTGTTTTTT
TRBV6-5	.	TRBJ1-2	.	CASKRGSSYGYTF	TGTGCCAGCAAAAGGGGTAGTTCCTATGGCTACACCTTC
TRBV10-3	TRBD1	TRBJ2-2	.	CAISGTGANTGELFF	TGTGCCATCAGTGGGACAGGGGCCAACACCGGGGAGCTGTTTTTT
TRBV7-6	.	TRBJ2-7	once	CASSPRILYEQYF	TGTGCCAGCAGCCCTAGGATCCTATACGAGCAGTACTTC
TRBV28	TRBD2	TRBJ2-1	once	CASSTSSGRDYNEQFF	TGTGCCAGCAGCACATCTAGCGGGAGGGATTACAATGAGCAGTTCTTC
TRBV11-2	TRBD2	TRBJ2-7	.	CASSLLAAGGYEQYF	TGTGCCAGCAGCTTATTAGCGGCGGGGGGTTACGAGCAGTACTTC
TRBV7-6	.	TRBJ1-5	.	CASSRGTGWPQHF	TGTGCCAGCAGCCGTGGGACCGGCTGGCCCCAGCATTTT
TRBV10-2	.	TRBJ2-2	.	CASSEASNGELFF	TGCGCCAGCAGTGAAGCTTCGAACGGGGAGCTGTTTTTT
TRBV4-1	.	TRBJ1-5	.	CASSQDRLDRPQHF	TGCGCCAGCAGCCAAGATCGGTTGGACAGGCCCCAGCATTTT
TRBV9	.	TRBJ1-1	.	CASSIVGSTEAFF	TGTGCCAGCAGCATTGTAGGTAGCACTGAAGCTTTCTTT
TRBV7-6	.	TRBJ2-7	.	CASSLLHGPYEQYF	TGTGCCAGCAGCCTTTTACACGGACCCTACGAGCAGTACTTC
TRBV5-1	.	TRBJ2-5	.	CASSISRGETQYF	TGCGCCAGCAGCATCTCGAGAGGAGAGACCCAGTACTTC
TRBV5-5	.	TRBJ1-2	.	CASSLDPLHKNYGYTF	TGTGCCAGCAGCTTGGATCCCCTCCACAAGAACTATGGCTACACCTTC
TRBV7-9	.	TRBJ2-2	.	CASSSDPGQLNTGELFF	TGTGCCAGCAGCTCAGACCCGGGCCAGTTGAACACCGGGGAGCTGTTTTTT
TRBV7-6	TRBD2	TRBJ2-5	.	CASSLGAGGPQETQYF	TGTGCCAGCAGCTTAGGAGCGGGAGGCCCTCAAGAGACCCAGTACTTC
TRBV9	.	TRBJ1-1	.	CASSVESNTEAFF	TGTGCCAGCAGCGTCGAGAGTAACACTGAAGCTTTCTTT
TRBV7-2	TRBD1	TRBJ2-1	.	CASSLRTGGFNNEQFF	TGTGCCAGCAGCTTGCGCACAGGGGGTTTCAACAATGAGCAGTTCTTC
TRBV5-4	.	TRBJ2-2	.	CASSPEHTGELFF	TGTGCCAGCAGCCCGGAGCACACCGGGGAGCTGTTTTTT
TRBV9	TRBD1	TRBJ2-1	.	CASSVDGRGYNEQFF	TGTGCCAGCAGCGTAGATGGCAGGGGGTACAATGAGCAGTTCTTC
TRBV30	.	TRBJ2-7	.	CAWKGAYEQYF	TGTGCCTGGAAAGGGGCCTACGAGCAGTACTTC
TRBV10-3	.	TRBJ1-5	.	CAISESNQHQPQHF	TGTGCCATCAGTGAGTCGAACCAACATCAGCCCCAGCATTTT
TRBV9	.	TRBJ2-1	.	CASSALGAGSYNEQFF	TGTGCCAGCAGCGCACTAGGAGCGGGTTCTTACAATGAGCAGTTCTTC
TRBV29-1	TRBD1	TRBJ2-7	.	CSALNRDRYGAEQYF	TGCAGCGCACTAAACCGGGACAGGTACGGGGCCGAGCAGTACTTC
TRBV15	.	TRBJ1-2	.	CATSRAGSNYGYTF	TGTGCCACCAGCAGAGCTGGAAGTAACTATGGCTACACCTTC
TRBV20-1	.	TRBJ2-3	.	CSPRADTQYF	TGCAGCCCCCGGGCAGATACGCAGTATTTT
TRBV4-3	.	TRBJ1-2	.	CASSQEPGPYGYTF	TGCGCCAGCAGCCAAGAACCAGGGCCCTATGGCTACACCTTC
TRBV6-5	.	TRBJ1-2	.	CASSYNRDGYTF	TGTGCCAGCAGTTACAACAGGGATGGCTACACCTTC
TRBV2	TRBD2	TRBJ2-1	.	CANKREVLGNEQFF	TGTGCCAATAAGCGGGAGGTACTTGGCAATGAGCAGTTCTTC
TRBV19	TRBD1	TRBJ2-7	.	CASRLTGGSYYEQYF	TGTGCCAGCCGCCTCACAGGGGGCAGCTACTACGAGCAGTACTTC